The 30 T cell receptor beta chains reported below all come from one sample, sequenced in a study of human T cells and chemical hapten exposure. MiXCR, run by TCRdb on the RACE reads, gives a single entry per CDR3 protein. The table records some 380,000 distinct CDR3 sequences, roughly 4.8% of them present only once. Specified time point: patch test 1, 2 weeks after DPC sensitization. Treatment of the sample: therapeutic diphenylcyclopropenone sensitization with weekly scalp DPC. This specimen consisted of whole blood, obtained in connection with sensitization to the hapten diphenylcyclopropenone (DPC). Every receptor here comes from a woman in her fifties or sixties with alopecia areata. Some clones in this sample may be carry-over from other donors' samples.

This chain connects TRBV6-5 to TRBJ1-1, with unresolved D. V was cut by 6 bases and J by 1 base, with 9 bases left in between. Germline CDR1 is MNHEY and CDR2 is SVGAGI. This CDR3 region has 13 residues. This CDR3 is CASRGVGNTEAFF. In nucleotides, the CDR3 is TGTGCCAGCAGGGGAGTAGGGAACACTGAAGCTTTCTTT.

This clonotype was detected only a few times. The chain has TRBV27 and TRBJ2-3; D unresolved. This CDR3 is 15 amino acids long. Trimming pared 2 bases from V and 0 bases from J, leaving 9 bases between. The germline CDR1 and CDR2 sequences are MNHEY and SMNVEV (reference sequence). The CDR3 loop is CASSLKGSSTDTQYF. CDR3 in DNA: TGTGCCAGCAGTTTAAAGGGCTCTAGCACAGATACGCAGTATTTT.

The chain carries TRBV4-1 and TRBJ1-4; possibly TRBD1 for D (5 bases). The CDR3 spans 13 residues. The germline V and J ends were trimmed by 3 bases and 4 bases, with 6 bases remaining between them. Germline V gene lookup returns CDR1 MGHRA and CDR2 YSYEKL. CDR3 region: CASSQGDNEKLFF. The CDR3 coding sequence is TGCGCCAGCAGCCAGGGGGATAATGAAAAACTGTTTTTT.

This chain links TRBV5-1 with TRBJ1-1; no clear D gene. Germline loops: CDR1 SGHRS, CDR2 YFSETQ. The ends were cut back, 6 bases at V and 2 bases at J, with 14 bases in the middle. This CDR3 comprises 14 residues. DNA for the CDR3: TGCGCCAGCACCAAAGACTTGGTCAACACTGAAGCTTTCTTT. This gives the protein CASTKDLVNTEAFF.

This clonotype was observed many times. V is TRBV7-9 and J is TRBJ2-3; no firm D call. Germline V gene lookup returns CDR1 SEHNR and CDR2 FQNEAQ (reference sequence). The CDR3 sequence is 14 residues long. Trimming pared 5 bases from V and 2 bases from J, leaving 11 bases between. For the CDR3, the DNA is TGTGCCAGCAGCCTCCCACATTCCACAGATACGCAGTATTTT. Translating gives CASSLPHSTDTQYF.

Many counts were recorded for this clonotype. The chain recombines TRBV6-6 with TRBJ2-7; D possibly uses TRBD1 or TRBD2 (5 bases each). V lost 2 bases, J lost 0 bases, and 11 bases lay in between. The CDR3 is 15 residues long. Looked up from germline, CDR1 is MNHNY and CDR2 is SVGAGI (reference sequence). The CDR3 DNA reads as TGTGCCAGCAGTTACCGGGACCGAGTCTCCTACGAGCAGTACTTC. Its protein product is CASSYRDRVSYEQYF.

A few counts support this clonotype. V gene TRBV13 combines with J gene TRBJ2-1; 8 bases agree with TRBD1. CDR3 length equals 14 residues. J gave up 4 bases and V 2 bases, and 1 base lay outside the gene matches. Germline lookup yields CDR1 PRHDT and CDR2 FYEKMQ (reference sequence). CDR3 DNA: TGTGCCAGCAGCTTATGGACAGGGTACAATGAGCAGTTCTTC. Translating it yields CASSLWTGYNEQFF.

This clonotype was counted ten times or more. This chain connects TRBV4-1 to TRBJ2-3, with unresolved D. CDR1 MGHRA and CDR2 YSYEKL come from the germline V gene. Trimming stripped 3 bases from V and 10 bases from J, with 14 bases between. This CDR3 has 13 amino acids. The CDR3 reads CASSQADSRAQYF. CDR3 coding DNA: TGCGCCAGCAGCCAGGCCGATTCGCGAGCGCAGTATTTT.

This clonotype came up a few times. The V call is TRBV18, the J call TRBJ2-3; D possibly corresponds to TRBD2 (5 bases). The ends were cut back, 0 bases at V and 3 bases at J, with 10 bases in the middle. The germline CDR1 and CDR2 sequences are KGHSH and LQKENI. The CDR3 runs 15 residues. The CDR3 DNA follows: TGTGCCAGCTCACCACCTAGCGAGGTAACAGATACGCAGTATTTT. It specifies CASSPPSEVTDTQYF.

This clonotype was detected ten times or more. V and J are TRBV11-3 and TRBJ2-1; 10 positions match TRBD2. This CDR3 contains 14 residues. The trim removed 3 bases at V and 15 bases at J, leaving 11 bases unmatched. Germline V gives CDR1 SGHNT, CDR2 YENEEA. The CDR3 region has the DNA TGTGCCAGCAGCTTTAGTCTAGCGGGAGATGAACTGTTCTTC. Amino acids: CASSFSLAGDELFF.

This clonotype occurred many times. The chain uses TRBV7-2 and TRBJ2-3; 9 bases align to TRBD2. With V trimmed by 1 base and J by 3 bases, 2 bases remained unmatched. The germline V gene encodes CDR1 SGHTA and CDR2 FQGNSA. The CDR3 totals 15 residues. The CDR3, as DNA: TGTGCCAGCAGCTTAGGACTAGCGGCGACAGATACGCAGTATTTT. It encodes CASSLGLAATDTQYF.

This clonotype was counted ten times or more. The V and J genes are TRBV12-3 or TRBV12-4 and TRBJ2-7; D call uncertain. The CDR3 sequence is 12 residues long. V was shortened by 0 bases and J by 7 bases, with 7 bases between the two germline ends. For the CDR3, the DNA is TGTGCCAGCAGTTTAGCCAGTCGGGAGCAGTACTTC. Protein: CASSLASREQYF.

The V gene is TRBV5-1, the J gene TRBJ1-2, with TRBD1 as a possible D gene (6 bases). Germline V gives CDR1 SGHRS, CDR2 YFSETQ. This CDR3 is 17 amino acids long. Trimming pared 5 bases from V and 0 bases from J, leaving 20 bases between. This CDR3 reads CASSPTLQGTPNYGYTF. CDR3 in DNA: TGCGCCAGCAGTCCCACCCTTCAGGGGACTCCTAACTATGGCTACACCTTC.

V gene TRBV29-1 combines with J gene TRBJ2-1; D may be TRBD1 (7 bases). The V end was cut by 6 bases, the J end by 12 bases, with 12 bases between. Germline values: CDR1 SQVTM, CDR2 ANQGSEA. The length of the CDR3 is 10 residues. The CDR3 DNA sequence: TGCAGCGTGACGGAGGGGGCGCAGTTCTTC. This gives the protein CSVTEGAQFF.

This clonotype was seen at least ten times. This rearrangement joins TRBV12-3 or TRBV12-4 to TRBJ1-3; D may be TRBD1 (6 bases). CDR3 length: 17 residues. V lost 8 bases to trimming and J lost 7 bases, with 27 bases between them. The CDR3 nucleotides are TGTGCCAGCGCACCAATACATTGGGGGCCGCCGCCCAACACCATATATTTT. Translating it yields CASAPIHWGPPPNTIYF.

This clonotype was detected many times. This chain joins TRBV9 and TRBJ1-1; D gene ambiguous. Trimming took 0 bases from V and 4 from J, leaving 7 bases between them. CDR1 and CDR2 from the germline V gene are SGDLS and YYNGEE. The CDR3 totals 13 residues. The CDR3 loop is CASSVGTGTEAFF. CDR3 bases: TGTGCCAGCAGCGTAGGAACCGGCACTGAAGCTTTCTTT.

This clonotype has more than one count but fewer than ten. CDR3 bases: TGTGCCAGCAGTGAACTAGCGGCAGATACGCAGTATTTT. It specifies CASSELAADTQYF. The rearrangement joins TRBV2 to TRBJ2-3; the match to TRBD2 covers 7 bases. CDR3 size: 13 residues. Germline V gene sequence: CDR1 SNHLY, CDR2 FYNNEI. V dropped 2 bases and J dropped 4; count of bases not matched to a gene: 0.

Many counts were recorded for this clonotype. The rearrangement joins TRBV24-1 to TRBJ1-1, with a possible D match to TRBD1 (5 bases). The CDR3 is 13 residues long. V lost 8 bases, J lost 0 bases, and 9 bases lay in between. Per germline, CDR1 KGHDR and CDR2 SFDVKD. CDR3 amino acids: CATNGGVNTEAFF. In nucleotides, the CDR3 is TGTGCCACCAACGGGGGGGTGAACACTGAAGCTTTCTTT.

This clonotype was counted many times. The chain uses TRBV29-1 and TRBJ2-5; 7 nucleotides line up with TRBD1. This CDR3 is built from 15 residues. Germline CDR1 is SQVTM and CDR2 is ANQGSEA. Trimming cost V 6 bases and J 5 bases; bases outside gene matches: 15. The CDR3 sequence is CSVPGGQYPGETQYF. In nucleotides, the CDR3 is TGCAGCGTCCCAGGGGGACAGTACCCCGGGGAGACCCAGTACTTC. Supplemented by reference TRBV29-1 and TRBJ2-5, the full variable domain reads SAVISQKPSRDICQRGTSLTIQCQVDSQVTMMFWYRQQPGQSLTLIATANQGSEATYESGFVIDKFPISRPNLTFSTLTVSNMSPEDSSIYLCSVPGGQYPGETQYFGPGTRLLVL.

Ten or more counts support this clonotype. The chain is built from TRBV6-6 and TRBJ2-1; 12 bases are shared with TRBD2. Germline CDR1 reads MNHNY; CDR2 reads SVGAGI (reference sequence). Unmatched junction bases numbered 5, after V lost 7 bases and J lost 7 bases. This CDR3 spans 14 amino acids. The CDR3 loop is CASIGLAGLNEQFF. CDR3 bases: TGTGCCAGCATAGGACTAGCGGGGCTTAATGAGCAGTTCTTC.

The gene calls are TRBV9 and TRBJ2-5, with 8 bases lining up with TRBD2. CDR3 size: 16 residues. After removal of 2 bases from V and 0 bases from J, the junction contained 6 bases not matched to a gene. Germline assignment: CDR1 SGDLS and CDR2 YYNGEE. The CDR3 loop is CASSVGSSGHQETQYF. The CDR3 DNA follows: TGTGCCAGCAGCGTGGGGTCTAGCGGGCACCAAGAGACCCAGTACTTC.

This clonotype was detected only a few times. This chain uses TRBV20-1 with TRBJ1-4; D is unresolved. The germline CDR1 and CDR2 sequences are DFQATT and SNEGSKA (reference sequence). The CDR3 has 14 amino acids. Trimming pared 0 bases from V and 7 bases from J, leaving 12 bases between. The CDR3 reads CSARDPQAAEKLFF. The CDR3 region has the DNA TGCAGTGCTAGAGATCCCCAGGCGGCTGAAAAACTGTTTTTT.

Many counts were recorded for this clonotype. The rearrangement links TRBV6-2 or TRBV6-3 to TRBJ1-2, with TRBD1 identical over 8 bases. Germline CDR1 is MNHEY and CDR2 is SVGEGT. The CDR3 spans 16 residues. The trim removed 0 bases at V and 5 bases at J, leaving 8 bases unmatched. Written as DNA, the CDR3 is TGTGCCAGCAGTTACTCCGCCGAGAGACAGGGGTATGGCTACACCTTC. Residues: CASSYSAERQGYGYTF.

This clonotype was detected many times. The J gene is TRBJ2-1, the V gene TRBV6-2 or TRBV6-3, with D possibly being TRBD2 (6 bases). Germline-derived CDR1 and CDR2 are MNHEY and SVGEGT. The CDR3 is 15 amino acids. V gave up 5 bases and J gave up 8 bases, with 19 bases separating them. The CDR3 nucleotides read TGTGCCAGCAGTCCTCGACTAGAGGGAGTGTATGAGCAGTTCTTC. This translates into CASSPRLEGVYEQFF.

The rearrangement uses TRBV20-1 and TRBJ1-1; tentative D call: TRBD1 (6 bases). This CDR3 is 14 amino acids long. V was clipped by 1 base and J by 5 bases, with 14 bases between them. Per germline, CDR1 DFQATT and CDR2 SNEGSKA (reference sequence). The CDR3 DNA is TGCAGTGCTAGAGTTTGGGGGCGGGTGACTGAAGCTTTCTTT. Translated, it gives CSARVWGRVTEAFF.

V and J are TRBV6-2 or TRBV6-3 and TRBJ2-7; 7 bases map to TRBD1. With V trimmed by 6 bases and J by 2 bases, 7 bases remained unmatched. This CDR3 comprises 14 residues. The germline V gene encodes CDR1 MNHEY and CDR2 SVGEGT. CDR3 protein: CASRHGDRPYEQYF. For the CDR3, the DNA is TGTGCCAGCAGGCACGGGGACAGACCCTACGAGCAGTACTTC.

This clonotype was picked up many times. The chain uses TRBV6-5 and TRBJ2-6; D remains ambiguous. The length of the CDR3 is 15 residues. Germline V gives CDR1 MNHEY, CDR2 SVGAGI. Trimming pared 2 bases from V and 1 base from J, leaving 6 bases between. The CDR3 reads CASSYTRSGANVLTF. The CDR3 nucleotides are TGTGCCAGCAGTTACACGCGTTCTGGGGCCAACGTCCTGACTTTC.

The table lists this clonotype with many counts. The CDR3 here is CASSLSNYGYTF. CDR3 bases: TGTGCCAGCAGTTTGAGTAACTATGGCTACACCTTC. The V and J genes are TRBV12-3 or TRBV12-4 and TRBJ1-2; D not certain. The CDR3 sequence is 12 residues long. The germline V and J ends were trimmed by 3 bases and 1 base, with 3 bases remaining between them.

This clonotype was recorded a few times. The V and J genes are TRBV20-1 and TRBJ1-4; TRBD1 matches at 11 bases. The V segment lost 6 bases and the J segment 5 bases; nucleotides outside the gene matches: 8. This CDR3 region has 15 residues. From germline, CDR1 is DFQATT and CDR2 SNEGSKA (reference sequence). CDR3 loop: CSAPDRGHSNEKLFF. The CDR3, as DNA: TGCAGTGCCCCGGACAGGGGGCATTCGAATGAAAAACTGTTTTTT.

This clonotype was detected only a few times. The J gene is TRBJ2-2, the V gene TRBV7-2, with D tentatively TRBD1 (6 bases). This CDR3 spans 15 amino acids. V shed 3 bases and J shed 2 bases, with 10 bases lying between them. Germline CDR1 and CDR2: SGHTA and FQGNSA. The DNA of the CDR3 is TGTGCCAGCAGCTTTTCCAGGGGTAACACCGGGGAGCTGTTTTTT. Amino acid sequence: CASSFSRGNTGELFF.